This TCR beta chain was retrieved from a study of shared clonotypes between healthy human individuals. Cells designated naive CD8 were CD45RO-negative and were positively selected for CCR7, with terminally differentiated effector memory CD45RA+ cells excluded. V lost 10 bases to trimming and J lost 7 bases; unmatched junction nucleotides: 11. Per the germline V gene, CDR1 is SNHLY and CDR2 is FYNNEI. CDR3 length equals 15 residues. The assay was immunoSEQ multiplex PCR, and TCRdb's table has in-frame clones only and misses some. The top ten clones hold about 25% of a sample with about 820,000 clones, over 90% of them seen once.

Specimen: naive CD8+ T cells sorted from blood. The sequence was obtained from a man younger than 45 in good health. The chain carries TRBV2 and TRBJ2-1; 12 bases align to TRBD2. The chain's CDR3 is CATRPTSGGENEQFF. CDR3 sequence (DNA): TGTGCCACCAGACCGACTAGCGGGGGCGAGAATGAGCAGTTCTTC.